These 18 T cell receptor beta chains share one sample of origin, sequenced in a study of blood T cell repertoires in COVID-19. TCRdb's copy holds only in-frame clones and misses some; the assay was immunoSEQ multiplex PCR. In the table there are about 170,000 clones, roughly four fifths of which are singletons. Sequencing input: peripheral blood. These receptors came from a human donor with acute or convalescent COVID-19. The donor label of this sample is uncertain.

This chain links TRBV6-2 or TRBV6-3 with TRBJ1-1; D may be TRBD1 (6 bases). V was clipped by 5 bases and J by 3 bases, with 16 bases between them. Germline V gene data show CDR1 as MNHEY and CDR2 as SVGEGT. The CDR3 sequence is 15 residues long. CDR3 sequence reads: CASSPNRDWDTEAFF. Here the CDR3 DNA reads TGTGCCAGCAGTCCGAACAGGGATTGGGACACTGAAGCTTTCTTT.

The CDR3 nucleotides read TGTGCCTGGGAAAGAGAGGGTCTCCAGCATTTT. Translation gives CAWEREGLQHF. The chain couples TRBV30 to TRBJ1-5; D remains ambiguous. The CDR3 extends over 11 amino acids. The germline gives CDR1 GTSNPN, CDR2 SVGIG (reference sequence). Trimming took 5 bases from V and 12 from J, leaving 14 bases between them.

The rearrangement uses TRBV4-2 and TRBJ2-4; possibly TRBD1 for D (5 bases). CDR3 size: 14 residues. Trimming removed 4 bases from V and 8 bases from J, with 15 bases in between. Germline loops: CDR1 LGHNA, CDR2 YNFKEQ. The CDR3 is CASSPLGLRDIQYF. The DNA for the CDR3 is TGTGCCAGCAGCCCCTTGGGGCTCAGGGACATTCAGTACTTC.

This sequence joins TRBV5-1 and TRBJ2-3; D is uncertain. Germline V gives CDR1 SGHRS, CDR2 YFSETQ. Trimming took off 4 bases at V and 1 base at J, with 7 bases between the two ends. This CDR3 comprises 13 residues. DNA for the CDR3: TGCGCCAGCAGCACACGGGGCACAGATACGCAGTATTTT. It yields the protein CASSTRGTDTQYF.

This chain uses TRBV5-1 with TRBJ1-4, with 10 nucleotides matching TRBD1. V lost 5 bases to trimming and J lost 12 bases; unmatched junction nucleotides: 10. CDR3 length: 14 amino acids. Per the germline V gene, CDR1 is SGHRS and CDR2 is YFSETQ. CDR3 loop: CASSLTGGAGELFF. Written as DNA, the CDR3 is TGCGCCAGCAGTTTGACAGGGGGCGCTGGGGAACTGTTTTTT.

The rearrangement joins TRBV19 to TRBJ2-7, with D hard to call. This CDR3 is built from 15 residues. Per germline, CDR1 LNHDA and CDR2 SQIVND (reference sequence). V was trimmed by 3 bases and J by 6 bases, leaving 18 bases between them. This CDR3 is CASSIPGSHLSEQYF. The CDR3, as DNA: TGTGCCAGTAGTATCCCAGGCAGTCATCTCTCCGAGCAGTACTTC.

The chain carries TRBV5-4 and TRBJ2-3; a possible D gene is TRBD2 (5 bases). Germline V gene sequence: CDR1 SGHNT, CDR2 YYREEE (reference sequence). V lost 4 bases and J lost 1, with 10 bases in between. The CDR3 has 14 residues. The CDR3 DNA sequence: TGTGCCAGCAGCGACCAGAGGGGCACAGATACGCAGTATTTT. Translated: CASSDQRGTDTQYF.

This clone appeared a few times. The V gene is TRBV5-6, the J gene TRBJ1-2, with D hard to call. Germline lookup yields CDR1 SGHDT and CDR2 YYEEEE. The CDR3 totals 13 residues. Trimming cost V 4 bases and J 6 bases, with 13 bases left between them. The CDR3 here is CASSMTHDDGYTF. The CDR3 DNA sequence: TGTGCCAGCAGCATGACACATGACGATGGCTACACCTTC.

CDR3 sequence: CASSYDGVGAPQHF. The CDR3 bases are TGTGCCAGCAGTTACGACGGTGTGGGCGCGCCCCAGCATTTT. The V gene is TRBV6-5, the J gene TRBJ1-5; D is ambiguous. Deletions cut 2 bases from V and 9 bases from J, with 14 bases between. This CDR3 has 14 residues. Germline loops: CDR1 MNHEY, CDR2 SVGAGI.

The chain uses TRBV30 and TRBJ1-4; D remains ambiguous. The CDR3 is made up of 14 amino acids. Trimming stripped 5 bases from V and 6 bases from J, with 16 bases between. Germline values: CDR1 GTSNPN, CDR2 SVGIG (reference sequence). The CDR3 loop is CAWSRRVVDEKLFF. CDR3 DNA: TGTGCCTGGTCGAGACGGGTAGTCGATGAAAAACTGTTTTTT.

V and J are TRBV5-1 and TRBJ2-2; 11 bases line up with TRBD1. With V trimmed by 1 base and J by 3 bases, 5 bases remained unmatched. In germline, CDR1 is SGHRS, CDR2 YFSETQ. The length of the CDR3 is 17 residues. The CDR3 DNA follows: TGCGCCAGCAGCTTGATGGGACAGGGGGTAGACACCGGGGAGCTGTTTTTT. This codes for CASSLMGQGVDTGELFF.

The chain has TRBV7-8 and TRBJ2-6; TRBD1 is a possible D gene (5 bases). Trimming took off 1 base at V and 1 base at J, with 11 bases between the two ends. This CDR3 spans 17 amino acids. Germline V gene data show CDR1 as SGHVS and CDR2 as FQNEAQ. CDR3 residues: CASSLGQILSGANVLTF. The CDR3 nucleotides read TGTGCCAGCAGCTTAGGACAGATCCTTTCTGGGGCCAACGTCCTGACTTTC.

This clone appeared a single time. V usage is TRBV5-1 and J usage is TRBJ2-3, with a tentative D call TRBD1 (5 bases). V was cut by 1 base and J by 3 bases, with 15 bases left in between. Per the germline V gene, CDR1 is SGHRS and CDR2 is YFSETQ. The CDR3 length is 16 residues. The CDR3 loop reads CASSLLGQGETDTQYF. The CDR3 region has the DNA TGCGCCAGCAGCTTGTTGGGGCAGGGTGAAACAGATACGCAGTATTTT. Drawing the rest from reference TRBV5-1 and TRBJ2-3, the complete variable domain is KAGVTQTPRYLIKTRGQQVTLSCSPISGHRSVSWYQQTPGQGLQFLFEYFSETQRNKGNFPGRFSGRQFSNSRSEMNVSTLELGDSALYLCASSLLGQGETDTQYFGPGTRLTVL.

The chain is built from TRBV5-6 and TRBJ2-3; the D is unclear. In germline, CDR1 is SGHDT, CDR2 YYEEEE. Trimming left V 2 bases short and J 2 bases short, with 6 bases between. The CDR3 covers 13 residues. This CDR3 reads CASSLSYTDTQYF. Here the CDR3 DNA reads TGTGCCAGCAGCTTATCTTACACAGATACGCAGTATTTT.

J is TRBJ2-2 and V is TRBV6-6, with 7 bases matching TRBD2. CDR1 and CDR2 from the germline V gene are MNHNY and SVGAGI (reference sequence). V shed 4 bases, J shed 7 bases, and the junction held 6 bases outside the gene matches. This CDR3 is built from 14 residues. The CDR3 DNA follows: TGTGCCAGCAGTTCGTCGACTAGCATCGGGGAGCTGTTTTTT. Amino acid sequence: CASSSSTSIGELFF.

V gene TRBV19 combines with J gene TRBJ1-5; the match to TRBD1 covers 8 bases. The CDR3 spans 16 residues. With 7 bases clipped from V and 1 base from J, the junction kept 9 bases outside the gene matches. The V gene's germline CDR1 is LNHDA and CDR2 SQIVND (reference sequence). The CDR3 DNA reads as TGTGCCAGTAATCTCCAGGGGGCGGGAAGCAATCAGCCCCAGCATTTT. It translates to CASNLQGAGSNQPQHF.

This clone was detected a few times. This is likely a read error, given that the CDR3 carries no conserved phenylalanine or tryptophan at its end. The DNA is left out, because the CDR3 cannot be placed on it with certainty; the CDR3 is given as TCRdb lists it. The chain links TRBV6-6 to TRBJ1-4; the DNA was not compared with TRBD1, the D call given in the table. Looked up from germline, CDR1 is MNHNY and CDR2 is SVGAGI (reference sequence). The length of the CDR3 is 11 amino acids, counting both ends. The CDR3 protein is CASRGDGTEAV.

The J gene is TRBJ2-3, the V gene TRBV2; maybe TRBD1 (6 bases). CDR1 is SNHLY, CDR2 FYNNEI, per germline. Deletions cut 2 bases from V and 5 bases from J, with 20 bases between. The CDR3 is 17 amino acids. CDR3 residues: CASSEPRGRQVVDTQYF. In DNA, the CDR3 is TGTGCCAGCAGTGAACCCCGGGGTAGACAGGTGGTAGATACGCAGTATTTT.